This TCR beta chain was sequenced during a study of PD-1 blockade in mismatch repair-deficient tumors. Across the study: Patients had 12 to 13 mismatch repair-deficient cancer types and were previously treated and progressing. Study-level points and caveats: Tumor-resident clones, often undetectable pretreatment in blood, expanded then contracted after pembrolizumab.

PCR or immunohistochemistry showed mismatch repair deficiency in every enrolled patient. TCR sequencing covered a few patients who responded to pembrolizumab. Of note for this clone: No antigen is known for it.

Germline V lookup: CDR1 SEHNR, CDR2 FQNEAQ (reference sequence). The CDR3 sequence is 17 residues long. V was pared by 4 bases and J by 6 bases, with 21 bases between. Sequencing was performed with immunoSEQ multiplex PCR; in TCRdb, only in-frame clones are kept and a portion is missing. The table includes tens of thousands of clones, 81% detected once. The input for sequencing was peripheral blood, taken 12 weeks after starting pembrolizumab. This sequence was found in an adult with mismatch repair-deficient cancer. The V call is TRBV7-9, the J call TRBJ2-2; weak D call: TRBD2 (5 bases). The CDR3 coding sequence is TGTGCCAGCAGCTCGACCGGGATACCAGAGAGGGCCGGGGAGCTGTTTTTT. It translates to CASSSTGIPERAGELFF.